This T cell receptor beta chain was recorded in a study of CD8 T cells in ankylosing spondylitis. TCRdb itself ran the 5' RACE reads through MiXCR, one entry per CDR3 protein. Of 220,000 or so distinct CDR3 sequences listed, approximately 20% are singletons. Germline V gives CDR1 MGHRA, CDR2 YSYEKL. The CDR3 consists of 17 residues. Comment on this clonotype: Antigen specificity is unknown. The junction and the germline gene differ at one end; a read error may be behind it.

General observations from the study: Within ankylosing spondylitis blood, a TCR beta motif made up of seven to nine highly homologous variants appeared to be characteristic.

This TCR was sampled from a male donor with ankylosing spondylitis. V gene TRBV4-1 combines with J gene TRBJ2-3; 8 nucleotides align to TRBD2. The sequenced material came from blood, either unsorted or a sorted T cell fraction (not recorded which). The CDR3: CPSSQVKSGSRTDTQYF. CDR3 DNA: TGCCCCAGCAGCCAAGTGAAAAGCGGGAGTCGTACAGATACGCAGTATTTT.